This TCR beta chain originates from a study of cytomegalovirus exposure and HLA in healthy donors. Study-wide results and limits: Most sequenced TCRs were rare (though some public TCRs occurred in many donors).

Healthy bone marrow donors made up the donor group. Unrecorded immune exposures were likely, despite nominal health at sampling. Researchers ran the PCR with 60 Vbeta and 13 Jbeta primers. The method was immunoSEQ multiplex PCR; TCRdb's version includes in-frame clones alone and lacks a portion of them. The table shows 100,000 to 150,000 clones, with around 78% occurring only once. To note about this clone: Its target is not known.

This CDR3 has 15 residues. V lost 7 bases and J lost 2; bases outside the gene matches: 9. The germline gives CDR1 MNHNS, CDR2 SASEGT. The specimen sequenced was PBMCs. The rearrangement links TRBV6-1 to TRBJ2-3, with 7 bases that match TRBD2. The source of this sequence is a man aged 40-49 years in good health and CMV-seronegative. The CDR3 DNA is TGTGCCAGCACTCCCCGAGCGGGATACACAGATACGCAGTATTTT. Translating it yields CASTPRAGYTDTQYF.